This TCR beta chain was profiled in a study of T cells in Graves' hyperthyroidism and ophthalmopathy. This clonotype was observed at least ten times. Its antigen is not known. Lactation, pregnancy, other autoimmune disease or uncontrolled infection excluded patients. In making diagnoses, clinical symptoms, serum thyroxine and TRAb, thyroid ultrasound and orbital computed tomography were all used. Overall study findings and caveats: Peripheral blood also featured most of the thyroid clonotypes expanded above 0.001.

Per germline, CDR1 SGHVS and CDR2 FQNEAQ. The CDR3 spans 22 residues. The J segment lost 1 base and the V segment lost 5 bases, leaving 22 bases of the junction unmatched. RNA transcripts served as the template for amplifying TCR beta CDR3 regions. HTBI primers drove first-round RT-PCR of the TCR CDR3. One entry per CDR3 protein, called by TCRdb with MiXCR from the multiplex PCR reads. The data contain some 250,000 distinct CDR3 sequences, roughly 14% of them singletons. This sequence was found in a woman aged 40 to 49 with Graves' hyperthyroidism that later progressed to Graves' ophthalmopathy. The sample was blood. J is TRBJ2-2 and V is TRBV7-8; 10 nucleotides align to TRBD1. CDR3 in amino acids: CASSPGDRGLTLYLLNTGELFF. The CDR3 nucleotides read TGTGCCAGCAGCCCTGGGGACAGGGGCCTAACCCTCTACTTATTGAACACCGGGGAGCTGTTTTTT.